These 9 T cell receptor beta chains share one sample of origin, sequenced in a study of T-cell memory formation after mild COVID-19. TCRdb ran MiXCR on the 5' RACE reads and lists one entry per CDR3 protein. The sample consists of fewer than 700,000 distinct CDR3 sequences, about a sixth of them appearing once. The sequenced sample consisted of PBMCs or a T cell subset sorted from them (not recorded which). Every receptor here comes from an adult woman who had mild COVID-19 (a few samples of this study predate the infection). Cell type and time point are not known.

The V and J genes are TRBV5-4 and TRBJ2-3; 8 bases match TRBD2. The CDR3 is 16 amino acids. The J segment lost 1 base and the V segment lost 0 bases, leaving 4 bases of the junction unmatched. Germline CDR1 and CDR2: SGHNT and YYREEE (reference sequence). As DNA, the CDR3 is TGTGCCAGCAGCTTGGAGGGGACTAGAGGCACAGATACGCAGTATTTT. Translation: CASSLEGTRGTDTQYF.

This clonotype was recorded a few times. The chain joins TRBV9 to TRBJ1-6; D is unresolved. The CDR3 sequence is 15 residues long. Germline V lookup: CDR1 SGDLS, CDR2 YYNGEE. V was pared by 0 bases and J by 7 bases, with 11 bases between. CDR3 sequence reads: CASSVDWTPNSPLHF. DNA of the CDR3: TGTGCCAGCAGCGTAGACTGGACGCCCAATTCACCCCTCCACTTT.

This clonotype was counted only a few times. The V gene is TRBV5-1, the J gene TRBJ2-5; 7 bases are a match to TRBD2. Germline CDR1 is SGHRS and CDR2 is YFSETQ. The CDR3 runs to 15 residues. Trimming at V came to 4 bases and at J to 1 base, leaving 7 bases not matched to a gene. This CDR3 reads CASSPLAGSQETQYF. The CDR3 DNA reads as TGCGCCAGCAGCCCCTTAGCGGGTAGCCAAGAGACCCAGTACTTC.

This clonotype came up a few times. The V gene is TRBV5-1, the J gene TRBJ1-6; 7 nucleotides agree with TRBD1. The CDR3 has 17 amino acids. Trimming removed 1 base from V and 7 bases from J; junction bases left unmatched: 11. Germline-derived CDR1 and CDR2 are SGHRS and YFSETQ. The chain's CDR3 is CASSLPPRQGENSPLHF. Here the CDR3 DNA reads TGCGCCAGCAGCTTGCCGCCCAGACAGGGCGAGAATTCACCCCTCCACTTT.

This clonotype was detected only a few times. The chain employs TRBV5-1 and TRBJ2-1; D call uncertain. This CDR3 region has 15 residues. Trimming pared 2 bases from V and 8 bases from J, leaving 17 bases between. Germline V gives CDR1 SGHRS, CDR2 YFSETQ. This CDR3 reads CASSLDVSPGDEQFF. The DNA of the CDR3 is TGCGCCAGCAGCTTAGACGTTTCTCCTGGGGATGAGCAGTTCTTC.

This chain connects TRBV12-3 or TRBV12-4 to TRBJ2-4; TRBD1 or TRBD2 may be the D gene (5 bases each). The V end lost 4 bases, the J end lost 5 bases, and 12 bases lay between the germline ends. The CDR3 is made up of 14 amino acids. The CDR3 sequence is CASSYNPGQNIQYF. DNA for the CDR3: TGTGCCAGCAGTTATAACCCGGGACAAAACATTCAGTACTTC.

Only a few counts were recorded for this clonotype. The V gene is TRBV24-1, the J gene TRBJ1-5, with no clear D. Germline V CDR1 and CDR2: KGHDR, SFDVKD. The ends were cut back, 4 bases at V and 11 bases at J, with 8 bases in the middle. The CDR3 is 11 amino acids. DNA for the CDR3: TGTGCCACCAGTGACCGCCGGTCCCAGCATTTT. Its protein is CATSDRRSQHF.

This clonotype came up a few times. V usage is TRBV24-1 and J usage is TRBJ2-5; D remains unclear. This CDR3 contains 12 residues. From germline, CDR1 is KGHDR and CDR2 SFDVKD. V lost 5 bases, J lost 3 bases, and 6 bases lay in between. The CDR3 coding sequence is TGTGCCACCAGTGCCGTCGAAGAGACCCAGTACTTC. Its protein product is CATSAVEETQYF.

This chain links TRBV15 with TRBJ2-5; D is perhaps TRBD2 (5 bases). V gave up 0 bases and J gave up 5 bases, with 10 bases separating them. This CDR3 is built from 14 residues. Germline values: CDR1 LNHNV, CDR2 YYDKDF (reference sequence). In nucleotides, the CDR3 is TGTGCCACCAGCAGAGATGCTAGCCCCGAGACCCAGTACTTC. Its protein product is CATSRDASPETQYF.